This T cell receptor (beta chain) stems from a study of shared clonotypes between healthy human individuals. The assay was immunoSEQ multiplex PCR, and TCRdb's table has in-frame clones only and misses some. The sample holds approximately 2,300,000 clones, around 93% seen once. Per the germline V gene, CDR1 is SGHTS and CDR2 is YDEGEE. Trimming pared 0 bases from V and 4 bases from J, leaving 12 bases between. The CDR3 covers 15 residues. The chain joins TRBV5-8 to TRBJ2-3; D not certain. Material for sequencing was naive CD4+ T cells from PBMCs. The subset is: CD45RA+ positively selected. The TCR sequence derives from a man aged 18 to 30 in good health. Some clones in this sample may be carry-over from other donors' samples. Here the CDR3 DNA reads TGTGCCAGCAGCTTGGGATTCCCGAACGCAGATACGCAGTATTTT. It encodes CASSLGFPNADTQYF.